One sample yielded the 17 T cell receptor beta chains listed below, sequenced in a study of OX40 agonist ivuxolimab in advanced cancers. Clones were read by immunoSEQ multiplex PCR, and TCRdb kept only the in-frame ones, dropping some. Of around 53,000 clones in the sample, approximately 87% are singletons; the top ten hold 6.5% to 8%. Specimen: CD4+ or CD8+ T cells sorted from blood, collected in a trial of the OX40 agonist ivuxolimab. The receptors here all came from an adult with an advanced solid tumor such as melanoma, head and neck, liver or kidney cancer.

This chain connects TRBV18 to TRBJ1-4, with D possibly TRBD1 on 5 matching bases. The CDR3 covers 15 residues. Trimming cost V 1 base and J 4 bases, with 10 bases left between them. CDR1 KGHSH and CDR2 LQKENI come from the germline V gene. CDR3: CASSPQGPHNEKLFF. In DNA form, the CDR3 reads TGTGCCAGCTCACCACAGGGACCTCATAATGAAAAACTGTTTTTT.

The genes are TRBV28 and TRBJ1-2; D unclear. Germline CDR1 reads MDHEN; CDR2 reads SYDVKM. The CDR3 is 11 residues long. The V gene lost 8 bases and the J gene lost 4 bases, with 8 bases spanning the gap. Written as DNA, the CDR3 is TGTGCCAGCTCGGAGCCCTATGGCTACACCTTC. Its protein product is CASSEPYGYTF.

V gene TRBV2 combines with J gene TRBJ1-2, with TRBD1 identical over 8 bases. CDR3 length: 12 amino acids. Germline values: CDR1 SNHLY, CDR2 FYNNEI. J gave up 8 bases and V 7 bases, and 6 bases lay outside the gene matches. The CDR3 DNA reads TGTGCCAGCACTGCAGGGGGCTGGGGCTACACCTTC. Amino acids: CASTAGGWGYTF.

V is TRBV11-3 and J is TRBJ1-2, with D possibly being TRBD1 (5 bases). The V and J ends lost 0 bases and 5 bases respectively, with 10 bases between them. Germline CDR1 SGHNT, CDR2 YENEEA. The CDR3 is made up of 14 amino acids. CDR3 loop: CASSLDGEGYGYTF. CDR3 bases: TGTGCCAGCAGCTTAGATGGGGAGGGGTATGGCTACACCTTC.

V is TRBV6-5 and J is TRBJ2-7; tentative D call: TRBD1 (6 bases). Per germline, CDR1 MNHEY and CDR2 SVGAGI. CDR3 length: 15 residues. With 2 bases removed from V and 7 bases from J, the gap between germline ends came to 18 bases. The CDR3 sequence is CASSYEVGGSLEQYF. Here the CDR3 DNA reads TGTGCCAGCAGTTACGAAGTAGGGGGTTCCTTGGAGCAGTACTTC.

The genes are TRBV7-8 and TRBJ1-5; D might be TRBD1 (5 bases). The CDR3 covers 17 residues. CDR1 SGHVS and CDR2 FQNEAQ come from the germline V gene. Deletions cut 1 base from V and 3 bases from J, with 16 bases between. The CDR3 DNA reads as TGTGCCAGCAGCTTAGTGGTCGGGGGTTTCTCCAATCAGCCCCAGCATTTT. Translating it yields CASSLVVGGFSNQPQHF.

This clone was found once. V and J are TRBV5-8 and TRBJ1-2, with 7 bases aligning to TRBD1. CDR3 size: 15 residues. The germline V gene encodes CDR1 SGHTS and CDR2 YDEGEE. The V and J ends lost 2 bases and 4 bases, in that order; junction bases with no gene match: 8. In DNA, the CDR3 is TGTGCCAGCAGCTTTCTTACAGGGGTTTCCTATGGCTACACCTTC. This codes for CASSFLTGVSYGYTF.

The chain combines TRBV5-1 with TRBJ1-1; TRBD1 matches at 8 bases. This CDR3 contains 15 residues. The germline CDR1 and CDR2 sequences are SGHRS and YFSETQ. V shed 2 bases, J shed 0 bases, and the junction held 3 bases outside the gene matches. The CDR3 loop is CASSLLTGVNTEAFF. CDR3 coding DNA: TGCGCCAGCAGCTTATTGACAGGGGTGAACACTGAAGCTTTCTTT.

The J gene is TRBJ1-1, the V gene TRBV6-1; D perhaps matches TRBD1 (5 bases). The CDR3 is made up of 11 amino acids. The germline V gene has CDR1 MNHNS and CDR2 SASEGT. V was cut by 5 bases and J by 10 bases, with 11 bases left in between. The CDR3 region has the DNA TGTGCCAGCAGTCCAGGGTTAGGAGCTTTCTTT. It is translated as CASSPGLGAFF.

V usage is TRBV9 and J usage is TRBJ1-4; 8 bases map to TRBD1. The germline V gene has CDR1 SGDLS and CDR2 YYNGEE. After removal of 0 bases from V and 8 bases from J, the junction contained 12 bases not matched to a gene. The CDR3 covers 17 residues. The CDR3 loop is CASSVAAGGRGGEKLFF. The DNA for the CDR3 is TGTGCCAGCAGCGTAGCGGCAGGGGGCCGGGGAGGGGAAAAACTGTTTTTT.

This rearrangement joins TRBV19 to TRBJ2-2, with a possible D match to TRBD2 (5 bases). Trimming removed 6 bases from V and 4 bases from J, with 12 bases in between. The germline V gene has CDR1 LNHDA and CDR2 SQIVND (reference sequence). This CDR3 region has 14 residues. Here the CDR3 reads CASRNEGITGELFF. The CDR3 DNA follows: TGTGCCAGTAGGAACGAGGGCATCACCGGGGAGCTGTTTTTT.

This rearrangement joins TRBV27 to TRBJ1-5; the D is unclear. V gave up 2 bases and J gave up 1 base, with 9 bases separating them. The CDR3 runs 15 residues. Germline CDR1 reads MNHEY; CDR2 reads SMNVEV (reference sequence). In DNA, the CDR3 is TGTGCCAGCAGTTTAGTCCAGGACAGCAATCAGCCCCAGCATTTT. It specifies CASSLVQDSNQPQHF.

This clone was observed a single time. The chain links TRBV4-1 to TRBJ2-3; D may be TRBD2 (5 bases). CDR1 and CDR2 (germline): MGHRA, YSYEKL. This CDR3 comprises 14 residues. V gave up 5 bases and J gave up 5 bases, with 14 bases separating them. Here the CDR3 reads CASSTRTAQDTQYF. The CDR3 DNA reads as TGCGCCAGCAGCACCAGGACTGCTCAAGATACGCAGTATTTT.

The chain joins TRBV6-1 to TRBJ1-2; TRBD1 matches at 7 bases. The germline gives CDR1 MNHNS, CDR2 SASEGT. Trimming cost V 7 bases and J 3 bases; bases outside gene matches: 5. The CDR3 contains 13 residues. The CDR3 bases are TGTGCCAGCACCCGGACAGGAGACTATGGCTACACCTTC. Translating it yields CASTRTGDYGYTF.

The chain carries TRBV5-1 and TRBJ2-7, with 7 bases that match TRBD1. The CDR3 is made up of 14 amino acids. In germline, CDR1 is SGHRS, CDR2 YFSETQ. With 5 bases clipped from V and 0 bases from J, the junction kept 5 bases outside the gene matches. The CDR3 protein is CASRSGTVSYEQYF. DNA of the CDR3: TGCGCCAGCAGATCCGGGACAGTCTCCTACGAGCAGTACTTC.

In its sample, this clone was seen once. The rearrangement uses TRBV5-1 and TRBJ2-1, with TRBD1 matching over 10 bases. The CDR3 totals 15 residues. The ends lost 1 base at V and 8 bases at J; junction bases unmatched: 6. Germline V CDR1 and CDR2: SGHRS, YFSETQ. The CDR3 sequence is CASSLTGQGTYEQFF. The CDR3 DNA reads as TGCGCCAGCAGCTTGACGGGACAGGGGACTTATGAGCAGTTCTTC.

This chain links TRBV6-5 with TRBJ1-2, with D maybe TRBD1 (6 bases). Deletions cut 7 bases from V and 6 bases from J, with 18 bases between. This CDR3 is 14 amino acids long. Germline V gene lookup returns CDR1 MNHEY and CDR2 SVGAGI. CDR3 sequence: CASTGQGPIHGYTF. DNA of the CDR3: TGTGCCAGCACGGGGCAGGGGCCAATACATGGCTACACCTTC.